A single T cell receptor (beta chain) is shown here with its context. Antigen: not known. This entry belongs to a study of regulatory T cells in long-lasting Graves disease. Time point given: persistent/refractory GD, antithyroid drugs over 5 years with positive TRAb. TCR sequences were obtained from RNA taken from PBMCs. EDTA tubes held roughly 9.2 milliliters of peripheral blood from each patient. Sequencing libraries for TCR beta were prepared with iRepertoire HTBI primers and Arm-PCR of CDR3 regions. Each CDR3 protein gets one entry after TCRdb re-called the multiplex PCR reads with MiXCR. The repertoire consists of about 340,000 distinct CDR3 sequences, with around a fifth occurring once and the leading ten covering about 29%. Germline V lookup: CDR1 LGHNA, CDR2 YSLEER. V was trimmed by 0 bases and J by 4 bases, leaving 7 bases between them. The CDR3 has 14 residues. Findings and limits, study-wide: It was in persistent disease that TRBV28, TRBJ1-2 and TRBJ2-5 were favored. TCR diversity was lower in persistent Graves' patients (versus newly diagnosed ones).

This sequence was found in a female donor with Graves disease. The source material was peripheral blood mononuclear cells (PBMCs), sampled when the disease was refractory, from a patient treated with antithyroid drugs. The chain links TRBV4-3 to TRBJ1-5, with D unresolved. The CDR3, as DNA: TGCGCCAGCAGCCAAGAGGGAAGAAATCAGCCCCAGCATTTT. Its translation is CASSQEGRNQPQHF.